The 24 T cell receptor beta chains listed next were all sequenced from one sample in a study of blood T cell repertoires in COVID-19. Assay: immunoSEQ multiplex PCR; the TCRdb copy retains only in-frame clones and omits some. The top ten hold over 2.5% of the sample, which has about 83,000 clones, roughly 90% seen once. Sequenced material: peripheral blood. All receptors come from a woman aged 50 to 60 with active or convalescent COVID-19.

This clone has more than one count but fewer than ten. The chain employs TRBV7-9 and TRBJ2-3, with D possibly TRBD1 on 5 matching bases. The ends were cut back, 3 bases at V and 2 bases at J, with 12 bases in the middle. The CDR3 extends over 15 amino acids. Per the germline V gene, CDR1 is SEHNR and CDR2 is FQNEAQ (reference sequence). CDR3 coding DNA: TGTGCCAGCAGCTTCCAGGGATCGCTCACAGATACGCAGTATTTT. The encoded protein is CASSFQGSLTDTQYF.

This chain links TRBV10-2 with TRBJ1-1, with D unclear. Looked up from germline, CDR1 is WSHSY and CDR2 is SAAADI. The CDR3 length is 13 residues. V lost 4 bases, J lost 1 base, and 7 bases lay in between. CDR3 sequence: CASSVTGNTEAFF. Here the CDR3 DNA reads TGCGCCAGCAGTGTCACGGGGAACACTGAAGCTTTCTTT.

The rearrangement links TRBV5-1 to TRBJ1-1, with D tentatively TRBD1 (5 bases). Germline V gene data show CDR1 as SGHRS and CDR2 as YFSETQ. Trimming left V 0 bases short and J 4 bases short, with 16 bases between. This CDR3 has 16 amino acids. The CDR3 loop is CASSLDGAGVSTEAFF. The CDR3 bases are TGCGCCAGCAGCTTGGACGGGGCGGGGGTTTCCACTGAAGCTTTCTTT.

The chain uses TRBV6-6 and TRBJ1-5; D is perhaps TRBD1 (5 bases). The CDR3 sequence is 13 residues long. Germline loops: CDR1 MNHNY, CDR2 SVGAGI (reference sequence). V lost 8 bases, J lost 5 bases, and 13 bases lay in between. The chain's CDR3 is CASFQGFDQPQHF. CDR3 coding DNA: TGTGCCAGCTTTCAGGGATTCGATCAGCCCCAGCATTTT.

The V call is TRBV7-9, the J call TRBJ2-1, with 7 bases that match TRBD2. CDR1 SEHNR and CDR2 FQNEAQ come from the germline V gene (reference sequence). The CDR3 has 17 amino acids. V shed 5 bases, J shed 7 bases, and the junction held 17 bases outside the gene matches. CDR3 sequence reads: CASSPRGQANGGNEQFF. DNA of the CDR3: TGTGCCAGCAGCCCCCGAGGGCAGGCCAACGGGGGGAATGAGCAGTTCTTC.

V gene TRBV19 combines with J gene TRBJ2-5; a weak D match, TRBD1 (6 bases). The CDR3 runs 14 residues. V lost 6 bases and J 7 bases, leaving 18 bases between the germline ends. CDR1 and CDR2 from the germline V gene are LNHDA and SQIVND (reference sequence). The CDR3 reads CASSPGTPQRTQYF. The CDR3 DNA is TGTGCCAGTAGCCCTGGGACACCCCAGCGGACCCAGTACTTC.

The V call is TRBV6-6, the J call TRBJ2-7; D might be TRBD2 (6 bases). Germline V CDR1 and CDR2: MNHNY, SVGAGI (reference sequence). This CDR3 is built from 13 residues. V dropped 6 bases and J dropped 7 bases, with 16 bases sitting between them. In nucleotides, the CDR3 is TGTGCCAGCAGATATGTTGGGGCGGGGGAGCAGTACTTC. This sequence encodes CASRYVGAGEQYF.

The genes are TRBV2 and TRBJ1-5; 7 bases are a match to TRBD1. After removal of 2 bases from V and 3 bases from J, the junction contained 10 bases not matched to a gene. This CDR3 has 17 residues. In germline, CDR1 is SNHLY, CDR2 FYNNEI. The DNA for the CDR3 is TGTGCCAGCAGTGAAAGGGCAGGGGGAAGGTCCAATCAGCCCCAGCATTTT. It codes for CASSERAGGRSNQPQHF.

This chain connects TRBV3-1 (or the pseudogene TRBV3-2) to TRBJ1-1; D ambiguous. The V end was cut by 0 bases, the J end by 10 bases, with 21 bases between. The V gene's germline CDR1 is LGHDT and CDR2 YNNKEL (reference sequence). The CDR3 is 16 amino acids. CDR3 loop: CASSQERPDLGKGAFF. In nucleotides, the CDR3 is TGTGCCAGCAGCCAAGAGCGACCGGACCTCGGGAAAGGAGCTTTCTTT.

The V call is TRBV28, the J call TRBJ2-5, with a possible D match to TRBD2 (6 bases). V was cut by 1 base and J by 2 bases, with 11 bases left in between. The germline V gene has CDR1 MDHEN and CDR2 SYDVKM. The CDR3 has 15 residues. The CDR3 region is CASSLSWDSQETQYF. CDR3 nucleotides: TGTGCCAGCAGTTTATCCTGGGACTCGCAAGAGACCCAGTACTTC.

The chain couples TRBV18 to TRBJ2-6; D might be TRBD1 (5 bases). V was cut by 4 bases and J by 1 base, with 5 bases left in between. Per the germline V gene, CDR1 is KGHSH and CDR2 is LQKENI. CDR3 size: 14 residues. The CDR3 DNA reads TGTGCCAGCTCACAGGGGTCTGGGGCCAACGTCCTGACTTTC. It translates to CASSQGSGANVLTF.

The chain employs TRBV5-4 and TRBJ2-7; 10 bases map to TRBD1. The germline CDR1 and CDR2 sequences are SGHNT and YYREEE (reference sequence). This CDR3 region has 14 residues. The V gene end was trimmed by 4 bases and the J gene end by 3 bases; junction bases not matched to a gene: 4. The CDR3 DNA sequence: TGTGCCAGCAGCGGGGACAGGGGCAGCTACGAGCAGTACTTC. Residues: CASSGDRGSYEQYF. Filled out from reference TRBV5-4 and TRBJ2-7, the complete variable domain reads ETGVTQSPTHLIKTRGQQVTLRCSSQSGHNTVSWYQQALGQGPQFIFQYYREEENGRGNFPPRFSGLQFPNYSSELNVNALELDDSALYLCASSGDRGSYEQYFGPGTRLTVT.

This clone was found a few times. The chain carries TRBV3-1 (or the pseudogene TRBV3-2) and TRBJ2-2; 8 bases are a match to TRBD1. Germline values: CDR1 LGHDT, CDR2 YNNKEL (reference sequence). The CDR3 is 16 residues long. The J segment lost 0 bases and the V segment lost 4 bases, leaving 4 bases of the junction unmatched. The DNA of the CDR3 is TGTGCCAGCAGCCCCAGGGGGCTCCCGAACACCGGGGAGCTGTTTTTT. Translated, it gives CASSPRGLPNTGELFF.

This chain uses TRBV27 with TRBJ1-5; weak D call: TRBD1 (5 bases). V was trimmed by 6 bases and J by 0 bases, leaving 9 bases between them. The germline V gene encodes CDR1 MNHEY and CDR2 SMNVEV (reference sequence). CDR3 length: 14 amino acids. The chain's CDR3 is CASRWGDSNQPQHF. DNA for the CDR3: TGTGCCAGCAGATGGGGGGATAGCAATCAGCCCCAGCATTTT.

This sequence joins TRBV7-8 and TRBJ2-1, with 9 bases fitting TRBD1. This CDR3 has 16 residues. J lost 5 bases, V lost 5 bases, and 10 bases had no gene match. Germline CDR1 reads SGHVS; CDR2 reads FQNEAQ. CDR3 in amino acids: CASSRTGTGTNNEQFF. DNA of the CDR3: TGTGCCAGCAGCCGTACCGGGACAGGGACTAACAATGAGCAGTTCTTC. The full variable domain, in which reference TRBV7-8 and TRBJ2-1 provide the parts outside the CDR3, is GAGVSQSPRYKVAKRGQDVALRCDPISGHVSLFWYQQALGQGPEFLTYFQNEAQLDKSGLPSDRFFAERPEGSVSTLKIQRTQQEDSAVYLCASSRTGTGTNNEQFFGPGTRLTVL.

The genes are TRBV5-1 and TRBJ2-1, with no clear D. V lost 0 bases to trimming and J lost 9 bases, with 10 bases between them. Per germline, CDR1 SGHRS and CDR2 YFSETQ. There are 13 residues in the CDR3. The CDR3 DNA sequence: TGCGCCAGCAGCTTGGGGCGGCAAACTGAGCAGTTCTTC. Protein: CASSLGRQTEQFF.

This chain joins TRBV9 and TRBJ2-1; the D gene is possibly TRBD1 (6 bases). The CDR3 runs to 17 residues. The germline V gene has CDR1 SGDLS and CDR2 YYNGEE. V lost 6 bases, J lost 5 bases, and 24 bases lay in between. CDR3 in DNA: TGTGCCAGCATCGCGGCAGCCGGGACATACCCCGACAATGAGCAGTTCTTC. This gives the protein CASIAAAGTYPDNEQFF.

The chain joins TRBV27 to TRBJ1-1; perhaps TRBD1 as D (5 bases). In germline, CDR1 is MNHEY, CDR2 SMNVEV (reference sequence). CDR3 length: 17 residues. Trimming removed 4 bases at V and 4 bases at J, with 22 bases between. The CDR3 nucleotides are TGTGCCAGCAGTTCGCCACGGGGTAAGGAGGGGCGCACTGAAGCTTTCTTT. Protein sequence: CASSSPRGKEGRTEAFF.

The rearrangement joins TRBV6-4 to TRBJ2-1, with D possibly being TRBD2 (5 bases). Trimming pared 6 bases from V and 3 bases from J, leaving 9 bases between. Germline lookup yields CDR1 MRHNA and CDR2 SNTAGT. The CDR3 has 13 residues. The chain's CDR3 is CASSLGLYNEQFF. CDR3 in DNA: TGTGCCAGCAGCCTCGGACTCTACAATGAGCAGTTCTTC.

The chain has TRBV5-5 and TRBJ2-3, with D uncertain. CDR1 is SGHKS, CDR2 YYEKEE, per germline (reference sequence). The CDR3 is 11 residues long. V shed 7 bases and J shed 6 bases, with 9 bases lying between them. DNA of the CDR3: TGTGCCAGCGCACTATTGGATACGCAGTATTTT. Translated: CASALLDTQYF.

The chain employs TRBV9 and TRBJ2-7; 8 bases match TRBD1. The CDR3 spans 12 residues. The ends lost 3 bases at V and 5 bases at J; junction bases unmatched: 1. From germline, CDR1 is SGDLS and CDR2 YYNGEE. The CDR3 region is CASSATGDEQYF. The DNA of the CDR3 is TGTGCCAGCAGCGCGACAGGGGACGAGCAGTACTTC.

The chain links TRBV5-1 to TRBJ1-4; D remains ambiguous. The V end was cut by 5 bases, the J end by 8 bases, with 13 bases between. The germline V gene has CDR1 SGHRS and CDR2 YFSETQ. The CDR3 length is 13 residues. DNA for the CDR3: TGCGCCAGCAGGGCGGGCGTAGGGGAAAAACTGTTTTTT. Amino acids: CASRAGVGEKLFF. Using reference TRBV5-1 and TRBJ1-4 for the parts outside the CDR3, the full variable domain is KAGVTQTPRYLIKTRGQQVTLSCSPISGHRSVSWYQQTPGQGLQFLFEYFSETQRNKGNFPGRFSGRQFSNSRSEMNVSTLELGDSALYLCASRAGVGEKLFFGSGTQLSVL.

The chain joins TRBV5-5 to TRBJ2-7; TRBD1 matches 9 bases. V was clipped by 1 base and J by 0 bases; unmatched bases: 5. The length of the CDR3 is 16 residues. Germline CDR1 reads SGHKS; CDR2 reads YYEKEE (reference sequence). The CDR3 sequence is CASSLYWTGVSYEQYF. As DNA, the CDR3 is TGTGCCAGCAGCTTGTACTGGACAGGGGTCTCCTACGAGCAGTACTTC.

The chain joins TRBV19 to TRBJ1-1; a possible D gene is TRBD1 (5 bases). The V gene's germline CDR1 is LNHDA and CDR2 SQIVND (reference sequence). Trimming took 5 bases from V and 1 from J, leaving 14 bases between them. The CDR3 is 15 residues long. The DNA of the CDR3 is TGTGCCAGTAGTCGAAGACAGTTTCAGAACACTGAAGCTTTCTTT. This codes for CASSRRQFQNTEAFF.